This TCR beta chain was found in a study of cytomegalovirus exposure and HLA in healthy donors. General observations from the study: Most subjects' HLA-A and HLA-B alleles were reportedly predicted from TCR beta sequences. A link between a missense DCLRE1C variant and TCR beta V- and J-gene trimming emerged from a later analysis. Reports credit the classifier with highly specific, highly sensitive diagnosis of cytomegalovirus status.

The ends lost 6 bases at V and 7 bases at J; junction bases unmatched: 8. Germline CDR1 SGHTA, CDR2 FQGNSA. This CDR3 has 15 amino acids. This clone was detected once. Its antigen remains unknown. The PCR ran on 60 Vbeta and 13 Jbeta primers. Data came from immunoSEQ multiplex PCR; TCRdb stores just in-frame clones and leaves some out. This sample has around 150,000 clones, with about 80% found just once. The receptor's source is a woman aged 45 to 65 in good health and CMV-seronegative. The V and J genes are TRBV7-2 and TRBJ1-4; 10 bases line up with TRBD1. The sequenced material came from PBMCs. CDR3 DNA sequence: TGTGCCAGCAGTACAGGGACAGGGGTTAGTGAAAAACTGTTTTTT. It translates to CASSTGTGVSEKLFF.